The clone carrying this T cell receptor beta chain came up a few times. Its antigen is as yet unknown. This record belongs to a study of cytomegalovirus exposure and HLA in healthy donors. The CDR3 extends over 13 amino acids. Germline V CDR1 and CDR2: MNHNY, SVGAGI (reference sequence). The J segment lost 2 bases and the V segment lost 8 bases, leaving 4 bases of the junction unmatched. The PCR contained 60 Vbeta and 13 Jbeta primers. Sequencing used immunoSEQ multiplex PCR; TCRdb keeps in-frame clones, though not all of them. The sample includes tens of thousands of clones, about two thirds of them seen just once. General observations from the study: In a later analysis, TCR beta V- and J-gene trimming showed a link to a missense DCLRE1C variant. It was reportedly the case that the classifier diagnosed cytomegalovirus status with high specificity and sensitivity.

The source of this sequence is a woman in her fifties or sixties in good health and CMV-seropositive. Specimen: PBMCs. This chain connects TRBV6-6 to TRBJ2-3, with TRBD1 matching 7 bases. The CDR3 nucleotides read TGTGCCAGCCAGGGGGACCCCACAGATACGCAGTATTTT. This gives the protein CASQGDPTDTQYF.